Listed below are T cell receptor beta chains from one sample, sequenced in a study of T cell responses to AZD1222 COVID-19 vaccine. Produced via immunoSEQ multiplex PCR; TCRdb's table is partial and in-frame only. The sample has around 150,000 clones; over 75% are singletons. The source was peripheral blood, collected 28 days after the second dose of the MenACWY control vaccine. These TCRs come from an adult who received the MenACWY meningococcal vaccine as a control. Both conserved end residues are part of each CDR3.

v_call cdr3_aa
TRBV28 CASSIQLSGNYGYTF
TRBV5-5 CASSSVGTANYGYTF
TRBV3-1/TRBV3-2 CASSLGTGSNQPQHF
TRBV19 CASLGQGNSPLHF
TRBV5-1 CASSLAARANTEAFF
TRBV5-1 CASSFGRAAGNTEAFF
TRBV9 CASSFDWGMNTEAFF
TRBV19 CASTSVAAGGRLAFF
TRBV4-2 CASSFTGGAWDSPLHF
TRBV9 CASSVALQADTQYF
TRBV7-2 CASSLGTPSSGNTIYF
TRBV5-1 CASSLGQNYGYTF
TRBV29-1 CSVENASSKIKETQYF
TRBV7-9 CASSPEGQGDSPLHF
TRBV5-1 CASSPGQGAGGELFF
TRBV6-8 CASSYRWKGSDYGYTF
TRBV3-1/TRBV3-2 CASSQGGSEETQYF
TRBV7-8 CASSPTGTNYEQYF
TRBV7-9 CASSFLGANVLTF
TRBV25-1 CASSQRGGAFF
TRBV6-5 CASSYEGTGGTEQYF
TRBV3-1/TRBV3-2 CASSQVPPRAGGPNTGELFF
TRBV5-4 CASSFPDRVNNEQFF
TRBV11-2 CASSLGIQGSSTDTQYF